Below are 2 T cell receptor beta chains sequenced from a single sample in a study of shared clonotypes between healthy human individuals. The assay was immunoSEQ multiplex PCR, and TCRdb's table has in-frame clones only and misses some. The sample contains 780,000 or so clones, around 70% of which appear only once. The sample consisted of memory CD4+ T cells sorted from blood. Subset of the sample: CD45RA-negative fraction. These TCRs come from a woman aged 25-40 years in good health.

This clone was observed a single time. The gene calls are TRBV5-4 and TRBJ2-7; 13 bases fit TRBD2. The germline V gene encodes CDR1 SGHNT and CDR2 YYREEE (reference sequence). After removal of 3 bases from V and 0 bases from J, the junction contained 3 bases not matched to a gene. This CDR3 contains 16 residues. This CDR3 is CASSWGLAGSSYEQYF. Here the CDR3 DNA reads TGTGCCAGCAGCTGGGGACTAGCGGGAAGCTCCTACGAGCAGTACTTC. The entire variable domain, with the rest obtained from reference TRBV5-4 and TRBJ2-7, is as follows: ETGVTQSPTHLIKTRGQQVTLRCSSQSGHNTVSWYQQALGQGPQFIFQYYREEENGRGNFPPRFSGLQFPNYSSELNVNALELDDSALYLCASSWGLAGSSYEQYFGPGTRLTVT.

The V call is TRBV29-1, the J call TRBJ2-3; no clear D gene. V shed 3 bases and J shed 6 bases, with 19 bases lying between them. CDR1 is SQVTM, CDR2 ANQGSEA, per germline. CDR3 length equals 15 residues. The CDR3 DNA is TGCAGCGTTGATTCCACGGGCCCTCAGGCGGATACGCAGTATTTT. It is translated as CSVDSTGPQADTQYF.